The 31 T cell receptor beta chains below were found in one sample sequenced in a study of blood T cell repertoires in COVID-19. Clones were sequenced by immunoSEQ multiplex PCR, and TCRdb holds only the in-frame ones, with some missing. The profile shows approximately 450,000 clones, 70% to 90% of them singletons. Material for sequencing was PBMCs or T cells enriched from blood (not recorded which). The receptors stem from a woman younger than 35 with acute COVID-19.

This chain connects TRBV9 to TRBJ2-2, with a weak D call TRBD2 (6 bases). Germline CDR1 and CDR2: SGDLS and YYNGEE. V was shortened by 0 bases and J by 6 bases, with 15 bases between the two germline ends. The CDR3 sequence is 16 residues long. The CDR3 sequence is CASSVATGVSAGELFF. The CDR3 DNA reads as TGTGCCAGCAGCGTAGCTACGGGGGTTTCTGCCGGGGAGCTGTTTTTT.

The chain combines TRBV28 with TRBJ2-3, with a possible D match to TRBD2 (6 bases). V was clipped by 2 bases and J by 0 bases, with 9 bases between them. Germline assignment: CDR1 MDHEN and CDR2 SYDVKM. This CDR3 is 15 amino acids long. CDR3 bases: TGTGCCAGCAGTTTAGGGACTCCAAGCACAGATACGCAGTATTTT. It translates to CASSLGTPSTDTQYF.

The chain is built from TRBV29-1 and TRBJ2-1, with 11 bases identical to TRBD2. CDR1 and CDR2 (germline): SQVTM, ANQGSEA. The trim removed 2 bases at V and 5 bases at J, leaving 5 bases unmatched. This CDR3 has 15 residues. CDR3 in amino acids: CSVETLAGANNEQFF. In DNA form, the CDR3 reads TGCAGCGTTGAAACACTAGCGGGGGCTAACAATGAGCAGTTCTTC.

The chain joins TRBV19 to TRBJ2-7; a weak D match, TRBD2 (5 bases). There are 14 residues in the CDR3. V was clipped by 5 bases and J by 0 bases, with 11 bases between them. From germline, CDR1 is LNHDA and CDR2 SQIVND (reference sequence). This CDR3 is CASSPRGNSYEQYF. CDR3 sequence (DNA): TGTGCCAGTAGTCCCCGGGGAAACTCCTACGAGCAGTACTTC.

The chain employs TRBV12-5 and TRBJ2-1; D may be TRBD2 (7 bases). The CDR3 has 15 residues. V dropped 6 bases and J dropped 4 bases, with 16 bases sitting between them. Germline loops: CDR1 LGHNT, CDR2 FRNRAP. CDR3 loop: CASGMGGPGYNEQFF. CDR3 sequence (DNA): TGTGCTAGTGGGATGGGGGGGCCTGGATACAATGAGCAGTTCTTC.

J is TRBJ2-2 and V is TRBV30, with 9 bases matching TRBD2. CDR3 length equals 15 residues. CDR1 and CDR2 (germline): GTSNPN, SVGIG (reference sequence). V was clipped by 4 bases and J by 3 bases; unmatched bases: 6. CDR3 nucleotides: TGTGCCTGGAAATCGCGGGAGGGCGACACCGGGGAGCTGTTTTTT. This codes for CAWKSREGDTGELFF.

This clone was detected only a few times. The CDR3 region is CASTIQGFNQPQHF. The DNA for the CDR3 is TGTGCCAGTACCATACAGGGATTCAATCAGCCCCAGCATTTT. The chain has TRBV19 and TRBJ1-5, with D tentatively TRBD1 (6 bases). The V gene lost 7 bases and the J gene lost 3 bases, with 13 bases spanning the gap. This CDR3 is 14 amino acids long. Germline V gene sequence: CDR1 LNHDA, CDR2 SQIVND (reference sequence).

This chain links TRBV28 with TRBJ2-3, with TRBD1 as a possible D gene (7 bases). This CDR3 comprises 15 residues. The germline gives CDR1 MDHEN, CDR2 SYDVKM. V was shortened by 7 bases and J by 5 bases, with 19 bases between the two germline ends. CDR3 nucleotides: TGTGCCAGCACCTTCCCAGGGGGGCCGAGAGATACGCAGTATTTT. Protein: CASTFPGGPRDTQYF.

The chain employs TRBV24-1 and TRBJ2-5, with 9 bases aligning to TRBD2. Trimming took 3 bases from V and 4 from J; bases not matched to a gene: 8. This CDR3 is 16 amino acids long. In germline, CDR1 is KGHDR, CDR2 SFDVKD. CDR3: CATSDPTGTSRETQYF. DNA for the CDR3: TGTGCCACCAGTGATCCTACCGGGACTAGCCGAGAGACCCAGTACTTC.

This rearrangement joins TRBV21-1 to TRBJ2-1; no check of the table's D call, TRBD1, against the DNA was made. TRBV21-1 is classified as a pseudogene. The CDR3 sequence is 16 residues long. The CDR3 bases are TGTGCCAGCAGCAAAGGTCCTTGGGCGTACTACAATGAGCAGTTCTTC. Residues: CASSKGPWAYYNEQFF.

The chain uses TRBV2 and TRBJ2-1, with D perhaps matching TRBD2 (5 bases). Trimming took 6 bases from V and 8 from J, leaving 8 bases between them. The CDR3 consists of 11 residues. Germline V gene data show CDR1 as SNHLY and CDR2 as FYNNEI. CDR3 DNA sequence: TGTGCCAGCAGCCTAGCCTATGAGCAGTTCTTC. Translating gives CASSLAYEQFF.

The CDR3 sequence is CASSHDSSSYNSPLHF. As DNA, the CDR3 is TGTGCCAGCAGCCACGACTCGAGCTCCTATAATTCACCCCTCCACTTT. The chain employs TRBV3-1 (or the pseudogene TRBV3-2) and TRBJ1-6; no clear D gene. The CDR3 consists of 16 residues. Trimming removed 3 bases from V and 0 bases from J, with 9 bases in between. The V gene's germline CDR1 is LGHDT and CDR2 YNNKEL (reference sequence).

The CDR3 region has the DNA TGCAGCGTTGCAGGGACAGGGGACACCGGGGAGCTGTTTTTT. It yields the protein CSVAGTGDTGELFF. This chain links TRBV29-1 with TRBJ2-2; 10 bases are a match to TRBD1. Germline CDR1 SQVTM, CDR2 ANQGSEA. J was trimmed by 3 bases and V by 4 bases; bases with no gene match: 2. The CDR3 extends over 14 amino acids.

This rearrangement joins TRBV2 to TRBJ1-4, with 8 bases aligning to TRBD1. V lost 6 bases and J lost 7; bases outside the gene matches: 13. CDR3 length equals 16 residues. Germline V gene sequence: CDR1 SNHLY, CDR2 FYNNEI. CDR3 residues: CASRPPGGQEGEKLFF. CDR3 nucleotide sequence: TGTGCCAGCAGACCCCCGGGGGGACAGGAGGGTGAAAAACTGTTTTTT.

The chain employs TRBV27 and TRBJ1-6, with a tentative D call TRBD1 (6 bases). Deletions cut 3 bases from V and 7 bases from J, with 10 bases between. CDR3 length: 14 amino acids. Per germline, CDR1 MNHEY and CDR2 SMNVEV (reference sequence). The CDR3 region is CASSFPQGNSPLHF. The CDR3 DNA follows: TGTGCCAGCAGTTTCCCACAGGGAAATTCACCCCTCCACTTT.

This clone was counted a few times. The chain employs TRBV5-6 and TRBJ1-2; TRBD1 matches 7 bases. Germline V CDR1 and CDR2: SGHDT, YYEEEE. Trimming at V came to 0 bases and at J to 7 bases, leaving 12 bases not matched to a gene. The CDR3 consists of 16 residues. CDR3 region: CASSLAGGQVGLGYTF. The CDR3 DNA sequence: TGTGCCAGCAGCTTGGCCGGCGGACAGGTGGGGCTTGGCTACACCTTC.

The chain has TRBV14 and TRBJ1-4; TRBD1 might be the D (5 bases). The germline V and J ends were trimmed by 4 bases and 0 bases, with 12 bases remaining between them. CDR3 length equals 16 residues. Germline loops: CDR1 SGHDN, CDR2 FVKESK. CDR3: CASSPWTTATNEKLFF. CDR3 in DNA: TGTGCCAGCAGCCCCTGGACAACTGCAACTAATGAAAAACTGTTTTTT.

This chain uses TRBV7-9 with TRBJ1-2; no reliable D call. The CDR3 is 12 amino acids. V was pared by 1 base and J by 8 bases, with 8 bases between. Looked up from germline, CDR1 is SEHNR and CDR2 is FQNEAQ (reference sequence). The CDR3 sequence is CASSLVVEGYTF. DNA of the CDR3: TGTGCCAGCAGCTTAGTCGTTGAGGGCTACACCTTC.

The chain is built from TRBV2 and TRBJ1-2, with 7 bases fitting TRBD1. This CDR3 spans 14 amino acids. The germline V gene encodes CDR1 SNHLY and CDR2 FYNNEI. V was pared by 7 bases and J by 4 bases, with 9 bases of the junction left unmatched. This chain's CDR3 is CASIKGAQGYGYTF. In DNA, the CDR3 is TGTGCCAGCATCAAGGGGGCGCAGGGCTATGGCTACACCTTC.

This clone was picked up one time. V gene TRBV5-1 combines with J gene TRBJ2-1; 10 bases match TRBD2. The junction had 10 bases not matched to a gene; V was cut back by 0 bases and J by 4 bases. CDR1 is SGHRS and CDR2 is YFSETQ in the germline V gene. The CDR3 is 18 residues long. This chain's CDR3 is CASSLGTASGGSYNEQFF. Written as DNA, the CDR3 is TGCGCCAGCAGCTTGGGGACGGCTAGCGGGGGCAGTTACAATGAGCAGTTCTTC. The entire variable domain, with the rest obtained from reference TRBV5-1 and TRBJ2-1, is as follows: KAGVTQTPRYLIKTRGQQVTLSCSPISGHRSVSWYQQTPGQGLQFLFEYFSETQRNKGNFPGRFSGRQFSNSRSEMNVSTLELGDSALYLCASSLGTASGGSYNEQFFGPGTRLTVL.

The chain combines TRBV5-4 with TRBJ1-1; TRBD1 agrees at 9 bases. Trimming at V came to 4 bases and at J to 7 bases, leaving 5 bases not matched to a gene. The CDR3 has 13 amino acids. Germline CDR1 SGHNT, CDR2 YYREEE (reference sequence). The CDR3 spells CASSRQGGFEAFF. Written as DNA, the CDR3 is TGTGCCAGCAGCCGACAGGGGGGCTTTGAAGCTTTCTTT.

The V call is TRBV4-3, the J call TRBJ2-3, with TRBD2 matching 7 bases. This CDR3 has 16 amino acids. V gave up 1 base and J gave up 4 bases; unmatched junction bases: 8. CDR1 is LGHNA, CDR2 YSLEER, per germline. Written as DNA, the CDR3 is TGCGCCAGCAGCCAAGGGACTAGGCCCCCCGCAGATACGCAGTATTTT. Its protein product is CASSQGTRPPADTQYF.

This chain joins TRBV3-1 (or the pseudogene TRBV3-2) and TRBJ1-2; D is perhaps TRBD1 (5 bases). The germline CDR1 and CDR2 sequences are LGHDT and YNNKEL (reference sequence). V lost 2 bases and J 7 bases, leaving 23 bases between the germline ends. This CDR3 has 17 amino acids. The CDR3 here is CASSQSFEKGPKRGYTF. The DNA for the CDR3 is TGTGCCAGCAGCCAATCTTTTGAGAAGGGGCCCAAGCGTGGCTACACCTTC.

The chain links TRBV18 to TRBJ2-7; the D gene is possibly TRBD1 (7 bases). Looked up from germline, CDR1 is KGHSH and CDR2 is LQKENI. The CDR3 is made up of 15 amino acids. With 6 bases removed from V and 3 bases from J, the gap between germline ends came to 18 bases. Here the CDR3 reads CASSPPQGGYYEQYF. In DNA form, the CDR3 reads TGTGCCAGCTCCCCCCCGCAGGGGGGTTACTACGAGCAGTACTTC.

A single count supports this clone. This rearrangement joins TRBV13 to TRBJ2-3; a possible D gene is TRBD2 (6 bases). V was cut by 1 base and J by 6 bases, with 17 bases left in between. The germline V gene has CDR1 PRHDT and CDR2 FYEKMQ (reference sequence). There are 16 residues in the CDR3. CDR3 nucleotides: TGTGCCAGCAGCTTAGCAGGATTGGGGAGGACGGATACGCAGTATTTT. The encoded protein is CASSLAGLGRTDTQYF.

J is TRBJ2-7 and V is TRBV28, with a possible D match to TRBD2 (6 bases). Trimming left V 8 bases short and J 1 base short, with 12 bases between. Germline CDR1 is MDHEN and CDR2 is SYDVKM. This CDR3 spans 13 amino acids. The chain's CDR3 is CASLRDASYEQYF. The DNA of the CDR3 is TGTGCCAGCCTGCGGGACGCTTCCTACGAGCAGTACTTC.

The V and J genes are TRBV5-8 and TRBJ1-6, with TRBD1 identical over 7 bases. The germline gives CDR1 SGHTS, CDR2 YDEGEE. The junction had 6 bases not matched to a gene; V was cut back by 1 base and J by 8 bases. This CDR3 comprises 15 residues. The CDR3 coding sequence is TGTGCCAGCAGCTTGTTTAGGCAGGGGGATTCACCCCTCCACTTT. Its translation: CASSLFRQGDSPLHF.

CDR3 DNA sequence: TGTGCCAGCTCACCGGCGAGACAGGGCCTTAATTCACCCCTCCACTTT. This encodes CASSPARQGLNSPLHF. The chain recombines TRBV18 with TRBJ1-6, with 7 bases matching TRBD1. Germline CDR1 KGHSH, CDR2 LQKENI. The CDR3 totals 16 residues. Germline trimming cut 3 bases from V and 6 bases from J; bases unmatched to any gene: 8.

As concerns this clone: Other DNA sequences of this sample code for an identical CDR3. The chain uses TRBV9 and TRBJ1-1; D is ambiguous. The CDR3 extends over 14 amino acids. With 0 bases removed from V and 1 base from J, the gap between germline ends came to 7 bases. Germline CDR1 and CDR2: SGDLS and YYNGEE. The CDR3 sequence: CASSVGQKNTEAFF. CDR3 nucleotide sequence: TGTGCCAGCAGCGTAGGGCAGAAGAACACTGAAGCTTTCTTT. The entire variable domain, with the rest obtained from reference TRBV9 and TRBJ1-1, is as follows: DSGVTQTPKHLITATGQRVTLRCSPRSGDLSVYWYQQSLDQGLQFLIQYYNGEERAKGNILERFSAQQFPDLHSELNLSSLELGDSALYFCASSVGQKNTEAFFGQGTRLTVV.

CDR3 loop: CASSGGTGGNTEAFF. In nucleotides, the CDR3 is TGTGCCAGCAGTGGAGGAACTGGAGGGAACACTGAAGCTTTCTTT. The gene calls are TRBV2 and TRBJ1-1; D uncertain. Germline-derived CDR1 and CDR2 are SNHLY and FYNNEI. There are 15 residues in the CDR3. Between the trimmed V and J ends, which lost 4 bases and 1 base, there was a span of 13 bases.

V usage is TRBV7-9 and J usage is TRBJ2-7, with a weak D call TRBD1 (6 bases). CDR1 SEHNR and CDR2 FQNEAQ come from the germline V gene (reference sequence). The CDR3 is made up of 14 amino acids. V was pared by 5 bases and J by 2 bases, with 13 bases between. CDR3 DNA: TGTGCCAGCAGCGTCGGACAGAGAGCCTACGAGCAGTACTTC. Encoded protein: CASSVGQRAYEQYF.